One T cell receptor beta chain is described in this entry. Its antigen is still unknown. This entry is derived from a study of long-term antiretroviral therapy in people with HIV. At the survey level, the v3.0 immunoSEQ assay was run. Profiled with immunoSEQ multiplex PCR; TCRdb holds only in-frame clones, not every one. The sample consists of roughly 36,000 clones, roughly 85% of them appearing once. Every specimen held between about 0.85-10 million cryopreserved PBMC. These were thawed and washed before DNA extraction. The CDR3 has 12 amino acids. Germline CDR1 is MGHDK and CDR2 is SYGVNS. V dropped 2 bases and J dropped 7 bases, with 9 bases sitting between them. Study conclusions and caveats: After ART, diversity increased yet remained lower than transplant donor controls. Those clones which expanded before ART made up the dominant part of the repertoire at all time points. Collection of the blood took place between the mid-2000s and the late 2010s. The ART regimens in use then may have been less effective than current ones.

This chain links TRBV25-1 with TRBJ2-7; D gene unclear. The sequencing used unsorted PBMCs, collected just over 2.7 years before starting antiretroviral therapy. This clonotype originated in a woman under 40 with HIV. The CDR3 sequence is CASSEKGWEQYF. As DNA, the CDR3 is TGTGCCAGCAGTGAAAAGGGATGGGAGCAGTACTTC.